A selection of T cell receptor beta chains follows, all from one sample in a study of siplizumab effects on memory and regulatory T cells. Libraries were prepared by immunoSEQ multiplex PCR; TCRdb keeps only in-frame clonotypes and omits some of them. The table has some 100,000 clones, 94% seen once. The sequenced sample consisted of Tregs sorted from blood. The receptors derive from a human donor in good health. The CDR3 runs from the conserved cysteine through the conserved F or W. A D gene is named only where the DNA matches it firmly. Expanded clones get a size class; other rows say once, few or many, or leave the size out.

v_call	j_call	clone_size	d_call	cdr3_aa	cdr3_nt
TRBV7-2	TRBJ2-1	-	TRBD2	CASSLGGTSGSWQFF	TGTGCCAGCAGCTTAGGTGGGACTAGCGGGAGCTGGCAGTTCTTC
TRBV6-1	TRBJ2-5	-	TRBD2	CASRVAGQETQYF	TGTGCCAGCAGAGTAGCGGGCCAAGAGACCCAGTACTTC
TRBV11-1	TRBJ1-1	-	-	CASSLNGPRGTEAFF	TGTGCCAGCAGCCTAAATGGCCCACGAGGGACTGAAGCTTTCTTT
TRBV7-3	TRBJ2-5	-	-	CASSLNRGETQYF	TGTGCCAGCAGCTTAAACCGCGGCGAGACCCAGTACTTC
TRBV28	TRBJ2-5	-	-	CASRGTIGSGTQYF	TGTGCCAGCAGAGGGACGATCGGGTCCGGGACCCAGTACTTC
TRBV28	TRBJ1-2	-	TRBD1	CASRPDRVNGHTF	TGTGCCAGCAGACCGGACAGGGTGAATGGCCACACCTTC
TRBV2	TRBJ2-5	-	-	CASSGVGAPQETQYF	TGTGCCAGCAGTGGTGTGGGAGCTCCCCAAGAGACCCAGTACTTC
TRBV5-5	TRBJ2-7	-	TRBD1	CASGDRALEQYF	TGTGCCAGTGGTGACAGGGCCCTCGAGCAGTACTTC
TRBV7-9	TRBJ1-2	few	-	CASSFQGANYGYTF	TGTGCCAGCAGCTTCCAAGGGGCTAACTATGGCTACACCTTC
TRBV7-9	TRBJ1-3	-	-	CASSLTSGTGNTIYF	TGTGCCAGCAGCTTAACGTCGGGGACTGGAAACACCATATATTTT
TRBV28	TRBJ2-7	-	TRBD1	CASSSHPGTGISYEQYF	TGTGCCAGCAGTTCCCACCCCGGGACAGGGATCTCCTACGAGCAGTACTTC
TRBV5-5	TRBJ2-1	-	-	CASSLRSSRSSYNEQFF	TGTGCCAGCAGCTTGAGGTCGTCGAGGAGCTCCTACAATGAGCAGTTCTTC
TRBV15	TRBJ1-1	-	-	CATRTQLNTEAFF	TGTGCCACCCGCACGCAGTTGAACACTGAAGCTTTCTTT
TRBV29-1	TRBJ2-2	-	TRBD2	CSVEGRGLAGANTGELFF	TGCAGCGTTGAAGGGCGGGGACTAGCGGGAGCGAACACCGGGGAGCTGTTTTTT
TRBV10-2	TRBJ2-3	-	-	CASSAVPLRQDTQYF	TGCGCCAGCAGTGCAGTCCCCCTCCGGCAGGATACGCAGTATTTT
TRBV5-4	TRBJ2-5	-	TRBD2	CASSRGLAGVETQYF	TGTGCCAGCAGTCGCGGTCTAGCGGGAGTAGAGACCCAGTACTTC
TRBV5-8	TRBJ2-6	-	-	CASRVGWGANVLTF	TGTGCCAGCCGCGTGGGTTGGGGGGCCAACGTCCTGACTTTC
TRBV7-9	TRBJ2-1	-	TRBD1	CASSSTRPGTGGYNEQFF	TGTGCCAGCAGCTCTACAAGACCCGGGACAGGGGGCTACAATGAGCAGTTCTTC
TRBV27	TRBJ1-2	-	-	CASSLMYTANYGYTF	TGTGCCAGCAGTTTAATGTACACAGCTAACTATGGCTACACCTTC
TRBV5-8	TRBJ1-1	-	TRBD1	CASSWITGVANTEAFF	TGTGCCAGCAGCTGGATTACAGGGGTTGCGAACACTGAAGCTTTCTTT
TRBV11-3	TRBJ2-7	-	-	CASSLGQDYEQYF	TGTGCCAGCAGCTTAGGACAGGACTACGAGCAGTACTTC
TRBV7-9	TRBJ1-1	few	-	CASSLRENTEAFF	TGTGCCAGCAGCCTCAGGGAGAACACTGAAGCTTTCTTT
TRBV14	TRBJ2-7	-	TRBD1	CASWDREYEQYF	TGTGCCAGCTGGGACAGGGAGTACGAGCAGTACTTC
TRBV6-7	TRBJ2-5	-	-	CASSYEISRRETQYF	TGTGCCAGCAGTTACGAGATATCACGTAGAGAGACCCAGTACTTC
TRBV5-5	TRBJ2-1	-	-	CASRGHTSANEQFF	TGTGCCAGCCGAGGGCACACCTCCGCCAATGAGCAGTTCTTC
TRBV28	TRBJ1-1	-	-	CASSFDQPGNTEAFF	TGTGCCAGCAGTTTCGACCAACCGGGGAACACTGAAGCTTTCTTT
TRBV2	TRBJ2-3	-	TRBD2	CASADIDRRIWTSGRALTDTQYF	TGTGCCAGCGCGGATATCGACAGGAGAATTTGGACTAGCGGGAGGGCCCTCACAGATACGCAGTATTTT
TRBV9	TRBJ2-3	-	TRBD1	CASSVQTTRGDTQYF	TGTGCCAGCAGCGTTCAGACTACCAGGGGGGATACGCAGTATTTT
TRBV6-5	TRBJ2-3	-	TRBD2	CASSLARGVTDTQYF	TGTGCCAGCAGCCTAGCCCGGGGGGTCACAGATACGCAGTATTTT
TRBV18	TRBJ2-5	-	TRBD2	CASSPSLAGGKETQYF	TGTGCCAGCTCACCATCCCTAGCGGGAGGGAAAGAGACCCAGTACTTC
TRBV11-2	TRBJ1-2	-	-	CASSPLDGYYGYTF	TGTGCCAGCAGCCCTTTGGACGGGTACTATGGCTACACCTTC
TRBV10-3	TRBJ2-7	-	-	CAISEGTATRQYF	TGTGCCATCAGTGAAGGGACGGCAACTAGGCAGTACTTC
TRBV9	TRBJ2-1	-	-	CASSVAWGYNEQFF	TGTGCCAGCAGCGTAGCATGGGGATACAATGAGCAGTTCTTC
TRBV5-1	TRBJ1-2	-	-	CASSEGGTSASYGYTF	TGCGCCAGCAGCGAGGGAGGGACCTCCGCTTCGTATGGCTACACCTTC
TRBV19	TRBJ2-3	-	-	CASSIYSLTDTQYF	TGTGCCAGTAGTATTTATTCCCTAACAGATACGCAGTATTTT
TRBV6-5	TRBJ2-7	-	-	CASRPAGGEQYF	TGTGCCAGCAGACCGGCCGGAGGCGAGCAGTACTTC
TRBV11-3	TRBJ2-1	-	-	CASSFDRGSYNEQFF	TGTGCCAGCAGCTTCGATAGGGGGTCCTACAATGAGCAGTTCTTC
TRBV15	TRBJ2-7	-	-	CATSRDWGIYEQYF	TGTGCCACCAGCAGAGATTGGGGGATCTACGAGCAGTACTTC
TRBV5-6	TRBJ1-5	-	-	CASSLRSRNQPQHF	TGTGCCAGCAGCTTGAGGAGCCGCAATCAGCCCCAGCATTTT
TRBV5-1	TRBJ2-1	-	-	CASSFQGSNEQFF	TGCGCCAGCAGCTTTCAGGGATCGAATGAGCAGTTCTTC
TRBV28	TRBJ2-7	-	-	CASSLQGISYEQYF	TGTGCCAGCAGTTTACAGGGCATCTCCTACGAGCAGTACTTC
TRBV6-4	TRBJ2-6	-	-	CASSDNSGANVLTF	TGTGCCAGCAGTGACAACTCTGGGGCCAACGTCCTGACTTTC
TRBV10-2	TRBJ2-2	-	-	CASSERHGELFF	TGCGCCAGCAGTGAAAGACACGGGGAGCTGTTTTTT
TRBV18	TRBJ2-1	once	-	CASSPGQPSNEQFF	TGTGCCAGCTCGCCGGGACAACCTTCCAATGAGCAGTTCTTC
TRBV7-2	TRBJ2-7	once	TRBD1	CASSLGTGFYEQYF	TGTGCCAGCAGCTTAGGGACAGGGTTTTACGAGCAGTACTTC
TRBV27	TRBJ2-1	-	TRBD2	CASNSAGGPLNEQFF	TGTGCCAGCAATTCGGCGGGAGGGCCTCTCAATGAGCAGTTCTTC
TRBV4-2	TRBJ1-1	few	TRBD1	CASTRTGTNTEAFF	TGTGCCAGCACCAGGACAGGGACGAACACTGAAGCTTTCTTT
TRBV19	TRBJ1-4	-	-	CATATLGASNEKLFF	TGTGCCACAGCAACCTTGGGTGCAAGCAATGAAAAACTGTTTTTT
TRBV14	TRBJ2-7	-	-	CASGRLSYEQYF	TGTGCCAGTGGCCGACTGAGCTACGAGCAGTACTTC
TRBV5-1	TRBJ2-2	-	TRBD1	CASSIGTGANTGELFF	TGCGCCAGCAGCATAGGGACAGGCGCGAACACCGGGGAGCTGTTTTTT
TRBV7-9	TRBJ1-1	-	-	CASSIKGNTEAFF	TGTGCCAGCAGCATCAAGGGTAACACTGAAGCTTTCTTT
TRBV6-1	TRBJ2-7	few	-	CASMKLWEQYF	TGTGCCAGCATGAAACTATGGGAGCAGTACTTC
TRBV5-1	TRBJ1-1	-	-	CASIKGGLDTEAFF	TGCGCCAGCATAAAGGGAGGGCTGGACACTGAAGCTTTCTTT
TRBV9	TRBJ2-5	-	-	CASSVGPSAWEETQYF	TGTGCCAGCAGCGTAGGACCTAGCGCTTGGGAAGAGACCCAGTACTTC
TRBV28	TRBJ1-5	-	TRBD1	CASSSQGDRANQPQHF	TGTGCCAGCAGTTCCCAAGGGGACAGAGCGAATCAGCCCCAGCATTTT